This record covers a single T cell receptor beta chain. The antigen remains undetermined. The data were obtained in a study of T cell clones after liver transplantation. Study-level findings and limits: A significant post-transplant drop in circulating graft-donor-reactive CD4 TCRbeta sequences occurred in most of the 8 subjects.

The junction had 15 bases not matched to a gene; V was cut back by 2 bases and J by 6 bases. In germline, CDR1 is SGHRS, CDR2 YFSETQ. CDR3 length equals 17 residues. Data came from immunoSEQ multiplex PCR; TCRdb stores just in-frame clones and leaves some out. Of some 61,000 clones in the sample, less than 75% were seen once. The sequenced sample was CD4+ T cells from blood, obtained at the 22-month timepoint. This chain connects TRBV5-1 to TRBJ1-1; 8 bases match TRBD1. The TCR sequence derives from a human patient who received a liver transplant. Some of these T cells may belong to the graft donor. CDR3 region: CASSLSTTGGFLPEAFF. The CDR3 coding sequence is TGCGCCAGCAGCTTATCAACTACAGGGGGATTTTTGCCTGAAGCTTTCTTT. The full variable domain, its missing parts supplied by reference TRBV5-1 and TRBJ1-1, is KAGVTQTPRYLIKTRGQQVTLSCSPISGHRSVSWYQQTPGQGLQFLFEYFSETQRNKGNFPGRFSGRQFSNSRSEMNVSTLELGDSALYLCASSLSTTGGFLPEAFFGQGTRLTVV.